These T cell receptor beta chains were read from a single sample in a study of cytomegalovirus exposure and HLA in healthy donors. The repertoire was sequenced with immunoSEQ multiplex PCR; TCRdb's copy has only in-frame clones and lacks some. The sample carries 150,000 to 200,000 clones, 70% to 80% recorded once. Sample: PBMCs. Receptors originate from a woman aged 50 to 60 in good health and CMV-seronegative. CDR3s include the opening cysteine and the closing phenylalanine or tryptophan.

>TRBV11-2
CASSPRQGDNSPLHF
>TRBV19
CASSMGRRNQPQHF
>TRBV11-2
CASSFSGGNQPQHF
>TRBV19
CASGERYNEQFF
>TRBV6-5
CASSEGTSSEKLFF
>TRBV27
CASSPPDRGSSGGYNEQFF
>TRBV27
CASSSGQGGGRIPNEQFF
>TRBV27
CASSTLAGGQYEQYF
>TRBV25-1
CASSDSGTGFYEQYF
>TRBV28
CASSMTGGYGYTF
>TRBV28
CASSLSPTGANSPLHF
>TRBV5-5
CASSSPSDRGITYEQYF
>TRBV2
CASREDRDTEAFF
>TRBV27
CASMRGIQVGTDTQYF
>TRBV5-6
CASSPGAASYGYTF
>TRBV2
CASIGLRSTEAFF
>TRBV2
CATSLNRQGQSSGNTIYF
>TRBV25-1
CASRQGTGELFF
>TRBV4-3
CASSLSRDRGDSPLHF
>TRBV30
CAWSTGNYGYTF
>TRBV19
CASSANPRGGHEQFF
>TRBV6-1
CASSALSLNSPLHF
>TRBV18
CASSPPNRGPRNEQFF
>TRBV7-9
CASSKTSGRLEQFF
>TRBV2
CASRQTTGTGKNEQYF
>TRBV5-1
CASSLGGTFYNEQFF
>TRBV7-9
CASSRTGDSDYGYTF
>TRBV7-9
CASSSDRGWSSYEQYF
>TRBV19
CASSTGQPGADTQYF
>TRBV30
CAFRLAGKTQYF
>TRBV4-1
CASSQGPGAGGYTF
>TRBV4-2
CASSQPKGQGVGELFF
>TRBV29-1
CSVGRKLTDTQYF
>TRBV6-1
CASSEFRSTGTGSYEQYF
>TRBV28
CASSLGGTGVSYEQYF
>TRBV7-9
CASSRLLRTDTYEQYF
>TRBV6-6
CASRAPMGHGNIQYF
>TRBV10-2
CASSESGQGGETQYF
>TRBV7-8
CASTLDSGALGYTF
>TRBV28
CASRGTATDTQYF
>TRBV25-1
CASSRTPYNSPLHF
>TRBV4-3
CASSQDFSRGGEKLFF
>TRBV11-2
CASSLRGGSTGELFF
>TRBV28
CASKSGDTYEQYF
>TRBV5-6
CASSPTGGGGYTF
>TRBV27
CASTTDSFGTDTQYF
>TRBV7-2
CASSLVGQGATEAFF
>TRBV6-1
CASSGNRDFGYTF